These 31 T cell receptor beta chains were all obtained from the same sample, sequenced in a study of human T cells and chemical hapten exposure. Sample time point: patch test 1, 2 weeks after DPC sensitization. Treatment of the sample: therapeutic diphenylcyclopropenone sensitization with weekly scalp DPC. Each CDR3 protein gets one entry after TCRdb re-called the RACE reads with MiXCR. The data contain 95,000 to 150,000 distinct CDR3 sequences, approximately 15% of them singletons. Sequencing was performed on whole blood, taken in connection with sensitization to the hapten diphenylcyclopropenone (DPC). All receptors come from a man younger than 35 with alopecia areata. Some clones in this sample may be carry-over from other donors' samples.

This clonotype was detected many times. The chain links TRBV7-9 to TRBJ1-1, with a possible D match to TRBD1 (6 bases). Trimming pared 4 bases from V and 8 bases from J, leaving 8 bases between. The germline V gene encodes CDR1 SEHNR and CDR2 FQNEAQ (reference sequence). This CDR3 contains 11 residues. DNA for the CDR3: TGTGCCAGCAGCTCCACAGGGGAAGCTTTCTTT. Protein: CASSSTGEAFF.

The CDR3 protein is CASSSRQGEINYGYTF. CDR3 coding DNA: TGTGCCAGCAGCTCCCGACAGGGGGAAATTAACTATGGCTACACCTTC. The V and J genes are TRBV4-2 and TRBJ1-2; TRBD1 matches 9 bases. Germline trimming cut 5 bases from V and 1 base from J; bases unmatched to any gene: 8. Per the germline V gene, CDR1 is LGHNA and CDR2 is YNFKEQ. This CDR3 is built from 16 residues.

The rearrangement links TRBV29-1 to TRBJ2-1; D tentatively reads TRBD1 or TRBD2 (5 bases each). The CDR3 covers 14 residues. Germline CDR1 SQVTM, CDR2 ANQGSEA. V lost 4 bases, J lost 8 bases, and 18 bases lay in between. The CDR3 loop is CSVGKGPAFDEQFF. Written as DNA, the CDR3 is TGCAGCGTTGGAAAGGGACCCGCTTTCGATGAGCAGTTCTTC.

This clonotype was seen at least ten times. In DNA form, the CDR3 reads TGTGCCACCAGTGAGGTCGGACAGGGGGTTGAAGATACGCAGTATTTT. Translating gives CATSEVGQGVEDTQYF. The V gene is TRBV24-1, the J gene TRBJ2-3, with 10 bases matching TRBD1. Germline values: CDR1 KGHDR, CDR2 SFDVKD. V lost 4 bases to trimming and J lost 5 bases; unmatched junction nucleotides: 8. The CDR3 is made up of 16 amino acids.

This clonotype was recorded many times. The chain couples TRBV4-3 to TRBJ2-3, with 12 bases aligning to TRBD2. The V gene end was trimmed by 5 bases and the J gene end by 2 bases; junction bases not matched to a gene: 5. Germline lookup yields CDR1 LGHNA and CDR2 YSLEER. The CDR3 runs 16 residues. The CDR3 DNA follows: TGCGCCAGCAGCTCCCTAGCGGGGGGGTACACAGATACGCAGTATTTT. Its translation: CASSSLAGGYTDTQYF.

This clonotype came up a few times. The rearrangement links TRBV6-2 or TRBV6-3 to TRBJ2-7; 9 bases fit TRBD2. Germline V gene data show CDR1 as MNHEY and CDR2 as SVGEGT. V lost 3 bases, J lost 6 bases, and 3 bases stayed unmatched. The CDR3 is made up of 13 amino acids. The CDR3 DNA reads TGTGCCAGCAGTTATGGGACTAGCCGCGAGCAGTACTTC. It yields the protein CASSYGTSREQYF.

This clonotype was seen a handful of times. The gene calls are TRBV18 and TRBJ1-6, with D possibly TRBD1 on 6 matching bases. The germline gives CDR1 KGHSH, CDR2 LQKENI. With 0 bases removed from V and 10 bases from J, the gap between germline ends came to 13 bases. This CDR3 has 15 amino acids. CDR3 sequence reads: CASSPPTGARSPLHF. The CDR3 bases are TGTGCCAGCTCACCACCGACGGGGGCCAGATCACCCCTCCACTTT.

Written as DNA, the CDR3 is TGTGCCAGCACCCTGCGAGAGCTTGGGGGCTACACCTTC. This gives the protein CASTLRELGGYTF. V and J are TRBV7-9 and TRBJ1-2, with D unclear. The CDR3 length is 13 residues. Germline CDR1 and CDR2: SEHNR and FQNEAQ (reference sequence). V gave up 7 bases and J gave up 8 bases, with 17 bases separating them.

This clonotype was counted many times. The rearrangement uses TRBV29-1 and TRBJ2-6; possible D gene TRBD1, 5 bases. CDR3 length: 15 residues. V lost 0 bases and J 4 bases, leaving 10 bases between the germline ends. CDR1 and CDR2 from the germline V gene are SQVTM and ANQGSEA. Written as DNA, the CDR3 is TGCAGCGTTGAAGATCCCAGGGCCGGGGCCAACGTCCTGACTTTC. Its protein product is CSVEDPRAGANVLTF.

This clonotype has at least ten counts. The J gene is TRBJ2-1, the V gene TRBV6-2 or TRBV6-3, with 12 bases matching TRBD1. The germline CDR1 and CDR2 sequences are MNHEY and SVGEGT. V gave up 7 bases and J gave up 7 bases; unmatched junction bases: 11. The CDR3 extends over 16 amino acids. In nucleotides, the CDR3 is TGTGCCAGCACCCCCCTCGGGACAGGGGGCAGGAATGAGCAGTTCTTC. Protein: CASTPLGTGGRNEQFF.

The V call is TRBV5-1, the J call TRBJ2-3, with 10 bases aligning to TRBD2. The CDR3 contains 17 residues. V gave up 0 bases and J gave up 3 bases; unmatched junction bases: 7. CDR1 SGHRS and CDR2 YFSETQ come from the germline V gene. The CDR3 DNA is TGCGCCAGCAGCTTGGAGGCTAGCGGGGGAGGAACAGATACGCAGTATTTT. It encodes CASSLEASGGGTDTQYF.

This clonotype was picked up a small number of times. The V gene is TRBV18, the J gene TRBJ2-7; D ambiguous. V was cut by 4 bases and J by 2 bases, with 9 bases left in between. The CDR3 has 13 residues. The V gene's germline CDR1 is KGHSH and CDR2 LQKENI. The CDR3 loop reads CASSQGQTYEQYV. In DNA form, the CDR3 reads TGTGCCAGCTCACAAGGGCAGACCTACGAGCAGTACGTC.

Here the CDR3 reads CASSPPVGQQVSSGANVLTF. The CDR3 nucleotides read TGTGCCAGCAGTCCCCCCGTGGGGCAACAGGTTTCCTCTGGGGCCAACGTCCTGACTTTC. This sequence joins TRBV12-3 or TRBV12-4 and TRBJ2-6; D might be TRBD1 (5 bases). The CDR3 contains 20 residues. V lost 5 bases and J 0 bases, leaving 23 bases between the germline ends.

This clonotype was observed many times. This chain joins TRBV10-2 and TRBJ1-2; no definite D call. Trimming took 2 bases from V and 2 from J, leaving 18 bases between them. The CDR3 runs to 17 residues. Germline assignment: CDR1 WSHSY and CDR2 SAAADI. The CDR3, as DNA: TGCGCCAGCAGTGAGCGAGCAGATCTAATGTCCAACTATGGCTACACCTTC. It encodes CASSERADLMSNYGYTF.

This CDR3 reads CASSPQRGGIKNIQYF. For the CDR3, the DNA is TGTGCCAGCAGCCCCCAGCGGGGGGGCATCAAAAACATTCAGTACTTC. The chain links TRBV28 to TRBJ2-4, with 10 bases lining up with TRBD2. The CDR3 runs 16 residues. V lost 6 bases and J lost 3; bases outside the gene matches: 8. Germline V gene sequence: CDR1 MDHEN, CDR2 SYDVKM.

This clonotype was observed a handful of times. The J gene is TRBJ1-2, the V gene TRBV3-1, with D uncertain. Looked up from germline, CDR1 is LGHDT and CDR2 is YNNKEL (reference sequence). The CDR3 contains 15 residues. The ends were cut back, 1 base at V and 0 bases at J, with 9 bases in the middle. The CDR3 DNA reads TGTGCCAGCAGCCAAGTATCCGGAGCTAACTATGGCTACACCTTC. Translation gives CASSQVSGANYGYTF.

This chain uses TRBV19 with TRBJ2-7; maybe TRBD1 (6 bases). V was pared by 8 bases and J by 1 base, with 9 bases between. From germline, CDR1 is LNHDA and CDR2 SQIVND (reference sequence). This CDR3 region has 12 residues. The CDR3 sequence is CASGDNSYEQYF. In nucleotides, the CDR3 is TGTGCCAGTGGGGACAATTCCTACGAGCAGTACTTC.

The V gene is TRBV28, the J gene TRBJ2-3; D is possibly TRBD2 (6 bases). The germline gives CDR1 MDHEN, CDR2 SYDVKM. V lost 7 bases, J lost 0 bases, and 14 bases lay in between. This CDR3 comprises 15 residues. In nucleotides, the CDR3 is TGTGCCAGCACCCTTTCCGGGGGAAGCACAGATACGCAGTATTTT. The encoded protein is CASTLSGGSTDTQYF. The full variable domain, its missing parts supplied by reference TRBV28 and TRBJ2-3, is DVKVTQSSRYLVKRTGEKVFLECVQDMDHENMFWYRQDPGLGLRLIYFSYDVKMKEKGDIPEGYSVSREKKERFSLILESASTNQTSMYLCASTLSGGSTDTQYFGPGTRLTVL.

This clonotype appeared a few times. V gene TRBV29-1 combines with J gene TRBJ1-1; no firm D call. CDR3 size: 14 residues. Trimming removed 7 bases from V and 4 bases from J, with 19 bases in between. Per germline, CDR1 SQVTM and CDR2 ANQGSEA. The CDR3 loop is CSAHPGNRRTEAFF. As DNA, the CDR3 is TGCAGCGCCCACCCGGGCAATAGGCGCACTGAAGCTTTCTTT.

This clonotype was counted only a few times. This rearrangement joins TRBV2 to TRBJ1-1; D is unclear. From germline, CDR1 is SNHLY and CDR2 FYNNEI. V lost 4 bases and J 1 base, leaving 10 bases between the germline ends. The CDR3 covers 14 residues. CDR3 nucleotides: TGTGCCAGCAGTGTCCCCGACGGGAACACTGAAGCTTTCTTT. Encoded protein: CASSVPDGNTEAFF.

Many counts were recorded for this clonotype. The chain links TRBV10-3 to TRBJ2-3; 7 nucleotides align to TRBD2. CDR3 length: 18 residues. Germline V gene data show CDR1 as ENHRY and CDR2 as SYGVKD. With V trimmed by 2 bases and J by 6 bases, 17 bases remained unmatched. As DNA, the CDR3 is TGTGCCATCAGTGAGAATGCGGGGGTCTCGGATCGAGCTGATACGCAGTATTTT. Its translation: CAISENAGVSDRADTQYF.

The chain is built from TRBV7-9 and TRBJ1-1; the D is unclear. Trimming removed 5 bases at V and 5 bases at J, with 12 bases between. CDR3 size: 13 residues. Germline lookup yields CDR1 SEHNR and CDR2 FQNEAQ (reference sequence). The CDR3 bases are TGTGCCAGCAGCCCCATGGGAAATACTGAAGCTTTCTTT. Protein: CASSPMGNTEAFF.

The chain employs TRBV20-1 and TRBJ2-4; no reliable D call. The V gene lost 1 base and the J gene lost 3 bases, with 7 bases spanning the gap. This CDR3 spans 13 amino acids. Germline lookup yields CDR1 DFQATT and CDR2 SNEGSKA (reference sequence). CDR3 sequence (DNA): TGCAGTGCTAGAGCCGAGGTCAAAAACATTCAGTACTTC. Protein: CSARAEVKNIQYF.

This chain joins TRBV6-1 and TRBJ2-7, with a weak D call TRBD1 (6 bases). Germline CDR1 and CDR2: MNHNS and SASEGT. This CDR3 comprises 13 residues. V shed 6 bases and J shed 3 bases, with 12 bases lying between them. This CDR3 reads CASRDGTNYEQYV. In DNA form, the CDR3 reads TGTGCCAGCAGGGACGGGACAAACTACGAGCAGTACGTC.

In its sample, this clonotype was seen a few times. The chain couples TRBV12-3 or TRBV12-4 to TRBJ1-5; 7 bases fit TRBD1. V trimming: 1 base; J trimming: 4 bases; junction bases outside the gene matches: 4. The CDR3 runs to 15 residues. The chain's CDR3 is CASSLGQGVNQPQHF. The CDR3 nucleotides read TGTGCCAGCAGTTTAGGACAGGGCGTAAATCAGCCCCAGCATTTT.

J is TRBJ2-2 and V is TRBV4-1; D gene uncertain. The CDR3 runs 13 residues. Looked up from germline, CDR1 is MGHRA and CDR2 is YSYEKL. The V gene lost 1 base and the J gene lost 6 bases, with 6 bases spanning the gap. The CDR3 reads CASSQAAPGELFF. In nucleotides, the CDR3 is TGCGCCAGCAGCCAAGCGGCGCCCGGGGAGCTGTTTTTT.

This clonotype was seen a handful of times. This chain joins TRBV14 and TRBJ2-5; D is unclear. V was shortened by 3 bases and J by 0 bases, with 8 bases between the two germline ends. The CDR3 extends over 14 amino acids. Germline V gene lookup returns CDR1 SGHDN and CDR2 FVKESK. The CDR3 protein is CASSQDPNQETQYF. The CDR3 DNA follows: TGTGCCAGCAGCCAGGACCCAAACCAAGAGACCCAGTACTTC.

A remark on this clonotype: This may come from a read error, since a much larger clone is one base off. This chain connects TRBV11-2 to TRBJ2-1, with D uncertain. Trimming removed 2 bases from V and 5 bases from J, with 7 bases in between. CDR3 size: 13 residues. Per the germline V gene, CDR1 is SGHAT and CDR2 is FQNNGV. In DNA form, the CDR3 reads TGTGCCAGCAGCTTAAACAGCGACAATGAGCAGTTCTTC. Translating it yields CASSLNSDNEQFF.

This chain uses TRBV29-1 with TRBJ1-1; D remains ambiguous. This CDR3 is built from 12 residues. Germline CDR1 SQVTM, CDR2 ANQGSEA. V lost 1 base and J 6 bases, leaving 9 bases between the germline ends. The CDR3, as DNA: TGCAGCGTTGAAGGTGGGGAACCTGAAGCTTTCTTT. This sequence encodes CSVEGGEPEAFF.

This clonotype was observed a handful of times. The V gene is TRBV28, the J gene TRBJ1-2, with a possible D match to TRBD1 (6 bases). Germline CDR1 is MDHEN and CDR2 is SYDVKM. The CDR3 totals 12 residues. The V gene lost 3 bases and the J gene lost 10 bases, with 12 bases spanning the gap. The CDR3 is CASSFGGTHYTF. CDR3 DNA: TGTGCCAGCAGTTTCGGGGGGACACACTACACCTTC.

CDR3 loop: CASKRNRGAAEAFF. Written as DNA, the CDR3 is TGTGCCAGCAAGAGAAACAGGGGGGCCGCTGAAGCTTTCTTT. The chain recombines TRBV12-3 or TRBV12-4 with TRBJ1-1; 8 bases map to TRBD1. Trimming at V came to 7 bases and at J to 6 bases, leaving 10 bases not matched to a gene. CDR3 length equals 14 residues.